These 10 T cell receptor beta chains were all obtained from the same sample, sequenced in a study of CD8+ T cells in alopecia areata. In each case, RNA was isolated and then reverse transcribed into cDNA as the sequencing template. Repertoires were generated with immunoSEQ multiplex PCR, while TCRdb's copy carries only in-frame clones and drops some. The top ten clones hold more than 6.5% of a sample with around 140,000 clones, roughly 44% of them seen once. The sequencing sample was made of CD4+ T cells sorted from blood. The receptors originated from a human donor with alopecia areata.

V gene TRBV27 combines with J gene TRBJ1-5; D might be TRBD1 (6 bases). Trimming pared 2 bases from V and 3 bases from J, leaving 14 bases between. Germline V lookup: CDR1 MNHEY, CDR2 SMNVEV (reference sequence). The CDR3 is made up of 16 amino acids. CDR3 nucleotide sequence: TGTGCCAGCAGTTTAATGGGGAGGGGGGCCAATCAGCCCCAGCATTTT. As protein: CASSLMGRGANQPQHF.

J is TRBJ1-5 and V is TRBV27; D not certain. This CDR3 has 13 amino acids. The germline V gene has CDR1 MNHEY and CDR2 SMNVEV (reference sequence). V was shortened by 5 bases and J by 1 base, with 6 bases between the two germline ends. The CDR3 region has the DNA TGTGCCAGCAGTCCCTGGAGCAATCAGCCCCAGCATTTT. Translation gives CASSPWSNQPQHF.

This chain joins TRBV6-6 and TRBJ2-1; D is unresolved. V lost 5 bases, J lost 9 bases, and 14 bases lay in between. Germline CDR1 MNHNY, CDR2 SVGAGI (reference sequence). CDR3 length: 13 amino acids. The CDR3 protein is CASSPGLEREQFF. The CDR3 coding sequence is TGTGCCAGCAGTCCCGGTCTTGAGCGTGAGCAGTTCTTC.

This chain links TRBV6-5 with TRBJ2-1; 9 nucleotides agree with TRBD1. Trimming removed 2 bases from V and 10 bases from J; junction bases left unmatched: 6. Germline CDR1 reads MNHEY; CDR2 reads SVGAGI. The CDR3 loop spans 14 amino acids. This chain's CDR3 is CASSYLEDRGEQFF. CDR3 DNA sequence: TGTGCCAGCAGTTACCTTGAGGACAGGGGCGAGCAGTTCTTC.

The chain uses TRBV2 and TRBJ2-2; perhaps TRBD1 as D (6 bases). Trimming removed 6 bases from V and 10 bases from J, with 15 bases in between. Germline V gene data show CDR1 as SNHLY and CDR2 as FYNNEI. The length of the CDR3 is 13 residues. In DNA, the CDR3 is TGTGCCAGCAGGCGAGGGGGTTACTCGGAGCTGTTTTTT. It specifies CASRRGGYSELFF.

This clone turned up a few times. The V and J genes are TRBV11-2 and TRBJ1-2; TRBD1 might be the D (6 bases). Germline CDR1 reads SGHAT; CDR2 reads FQNNGV. Trimming stripped 5 bases from V and 7 bases from J, with 17 bases between. This CDR3 is 14 amino acids long. Here the CDR3 DNA reads TGTGCCAGCAGCCCCCAAGGGGGTATTACTGGCTACACCTTC. Translated, it gives CASSPQGGITGYTF.

This chain uses TRBV5-1 with TRBJ2-7; D is ambiguous. The CDR3 consists of 13 residues. V dropped 7 bases and J dropped 3 bases, with 14 bases sitting between them. Germline V gives CDR1 SGHRS, CDR2 YFSETQ. For the CDR3, the DNA is TGCGCCAGCGGCCCAGGCGGCGGCTACGAGCAGTACTTC. It yields the protein CASGPGGGYEQYF.

The chain joins TRBV30 to TRBJ1-1, with D unclear. Germline assignment: CDR1 GTSNPN and CDR2 SVGIG (reference sequence). The CDR3 runs to 17 residues. Trimming shortened V by 0 bases and J by 6 bases, and 23 bases separated the two germline ends. In DNA, the CDR3 is TGTGCCTGGAGTGTACTTATTCGGGTTGTAGCGGCCTCTGAAGCTTTCTTT. Residues: CAWSVLIRVVAASEAFF.

The V and J genes are TRBV7-3 and TRBJ2-7, with D unclear. The CDR3 sequence is 15 residues long. Germline V lookup: CDR1 SGHTA, CDR2 FQGTGA. V lost 5 bases and J lost 1, with 15 bases in between. CDR3 sequence (DNA): TGTGCCAGCAGCCTAAAGCCGTCCTCGTCCTACGAGCAGTACTTC. It specifies CASSLKPSSSYEQYF.

The rearrangement uses TRBV2 and TRBJ2-2; D not certain. V was shortened by 6 bases and J by 3 bases, with 5 bases between the two germline ends. Germline values: CDR1 SNHLY, CDR2 FYNNEI. CDR3 size: 12 residues. This chain's CDR3 is CASSIYTGELFF. The DNA of the CDR3 is TGTGCCAGCAGCATATACACCGGGGAGCTGTTTTTT.